This entry lists 5 T cell receptor beta chains sequenced from one sample in a study of OX40 agonist ivuxolimab in advanced cancers. Repertoires were generated with immunoSEQ multiplex PCR, while TCRdb's copy carries only in-frame clones and drops some. The table includes tens of thousands of clones, approximately 88% detected once. The specimen comprised CD4+ or CD8+ T cells sorted from blood, sampled in a trial of the OX40 agonist ivuxolimab. The receptors come from an adult with an advanced solid tumor such as melanoma, head and neck, liver or kidney cancer.

This clone was found a few times. This chain uses TRBV4-1 with TRBJ2-7; D gene ambiguous. This CDR3 comprises 17 residues. Trimming removed 0 bases at V and 4 bases at J, with 19 bases between. The germline V gene has CDR1 MGHRA and CDR2 YSYEKL. Written as DNA, the CDR3 is TGCGCCAGCAGCCAAGATACGAAAGGGAAAGGTAGTTACGAGCAGTACTTC. Translating it yields CASSQDTKGKGSYEQYF.

The J gene is TRBJ2-6, the V gene TRBV28, with a possible D match to TRBD1 (5 bases). Trimming shortened V by 3 bases and J by 4 bases, and 10 bases separated the two germline ends. The CDR3 spans 15 residues. CDR1 and CDR2 from the germline V gene are MDHEN and SYDVKM. The CDR3 reads CASSFPRAGANVLTF. The CDR3 nucleotides read TGTGCCAGCAGTTTCCCCAGGGCCGGGGCCAACGTCCTGACTTTC.

In its sample, this clone was seen once. This rearrangement joins TRBV6-1 to TRBJ2-7; D is unresolved. CDR3 length: 13 amino acids. Germline V gene sequence: CDR1 MNHNS, CDR2 SASEGT. V was clipped by 6 bases and J by 6 bases, with 15 bases between them. The CDR3 DNA follows: TGTGCCAGCAGACCGCGTTGGCCAGCCGAGCAGTACTTC. This sequence encodes CASRPRWPAEQYF.

This clone was seen a handful of times. The rearrangement uses TRBV2 and TRBJ1-2; 9 positions match TRBD1. J gave up 6 bases and V 7 bases, and 3 bases lay outside the gene matches. The CDR3 length is 12 residues. Per the germline V gene, CDR1 is SNHLY and CDR2 is FYNNEI. CDR3 sequence reads: CASKDRGDGYTF. The CDR3 DNA follows: TGTGCCAGCAAGGACAGGGGAGATGGCTACACCTTC.

The rearrangement joins TRBV7-2 to TRBJ1-6; maybe TRBD1 (5 bases). V lost 5 bases to trimming and J lost 4 bases, with 9 bases between them. The CDR3 loop spans 14 amino acids. The V gene's germline CDR1 is SGHTA and CDR2 FQGNSA. CDR3 sequence (DNA): TGTGCCAGCAGCATTCAGGGATATAATTCACCCCTCCACTTT. Amino acids: CASSIQGYNSPLHF. The entire variable domain, with the rest obtained from reference TRBV7-2 and TRBJ1-6, is as follows: GAGVSQSPSNKVTEKGKDVELRCDPISGHTALYWYRQSLGQGLEFLIYFQGNSAPDKSGLPSDRFSAERTGGSVSTLTIQRTQQEDSAVYLCASSIQGYNSPLHFGNGTRLTVT.